These 6 T cell receptor beta chains were sequenced from one sample in a study of blood T cells in healthy people across ages (dated by TCRdb to about 2015). The protocol used for the library was 5' RACE. Sequencing was performed on an Illumina HiSeq 2500. A second about 7 to 12 cycle PCR used a sample-barcoded 5' primer and a J-beta primer mix. TCRdb's own reprocessing of the public reads used fastp at Q25 and MiXCR and kept productive beta chains. Each record represents a unique CDR3 protein, reported with the most common genes and DNA among its rows. In all, the sample holds approximately 780,000 distinct CDR3 sequences, and 20% to 30% of those were seen once. 2.5% to 3.5% of the sample rests with the top ten. The sample was also linked to a second study, of T cells of mothers and their children.

The sequenced sample was blood. The receptors stem from a boy aged 5-17 years in good health.

This clonotype was counted many times. The chain joins TRBV27 to TRBJ2-5; D unresolved. Germline V gene data show CDR1 as MNHEY and CDR2 as SMNVEV (reference sequence). Trimming removed 2 bases at V and 3 bases at J, with 10 bases between. The CDR3 has 14 amino acids. CDR3 loop: CASSLLGGKETQYF. Written as DNA, the CDR3 is TGTGCCAGCAGTTTACTCGGCGGTAAAGAGACCCAGTACTTC.

The gene calls are TRBV5-1 and TRBJ2-1; D is perhaps TRBD2 (5 bases). This CDR3 comprises 15 residues. Germline CDR1 and CDR2: SGHRS and YFSETQ. V gave up 0 bases and J gave up 1 base, with 8 bases separating them. CDR3 amino acids: CASSLDGVSYNEQFF. The DNA of the CDR3 is TGCGCCAGCAGCTTGGACGGGGTATCCTACAATGAGCAGTTCTTC. Looking up the rest from reference TRBV5-1 and TRBJ2-1 gives the full variable domain: KAGVTQTPRYLIKTRGQQVTLSCSPISGHRSVSWYQQTPGQGLQFLFEYFSETQRNKGNFPGRFSGRQFSNSRSEMNVSTLELGDSALYLCASSLDGVSYNEQFFGPGTRLTVL.

The gene calls are TRBV7-9 and TRBJ1-2; a weak D match, TRBD1 (6 bases). The V end lost 5 bases, the J end lost 6 bases, and 10 bases lay between the germline ends. Germline CDR1 is SEHNR and CDR2 is FQNEAQ (reference sequence). The CDR3 consists of 12 residues. The CDR3 loop reads CASSQTGHGYTF. CDR3 DNA sequence: TGTGCCAGCAGCCAAACAGGGCATGGCTACACCTTC.

This chain uses TRBV5-1 with TRBJ2-5, with no clear D. The ends were cut back, 3 bases at V and 5 bases at J, with 8 bases in the middle. CDR3 length equals 12 residues. Germline loops: CDR1 SGHRS, CDR2 YFSETQ. The CDR3 is CASSSFGETQYF. CDR3 sequence (DNA): TGCGCCAGCAGCTCTTTCGGGGAGACCCAGTACTTC.

This sequence joins TRBV9 and TRBJ2-1; TRBD1 aligns across 9 bases. The length of the CDR3 is 15 residues. Trimming at V came to 4 bases and at J to 1 base, leaving 3 bases not matched to a gene. Germline assignment: CDR1 SGDLS and CDR2 YYNGEE. The CDR3 DNA is TGTGCCAGCAGCTCCGGGACAGGGTCCTACAATGAGCAGTTCTTC. Its protein product is CASSSGTGSYNEQFF.

This chain uses TRBV28 with TRBJ1-2; D uncertain. The germline V gene has CDR1 MDHEN and CDR2 SYDVKM. Trimming removed 3 bases from V and 4 bases from J, with 12 bases in between. This CDR3 is built from 14 residues. CDR3: CASSFNDKVYGYTF. CDR3 nucleotides: TGTGCCAGCAGTTTTAATGACAAAGTCTATGGCTACACCTTC.